This T cell receptor beta chain was recorded in a study of regulatory T cells in long-lasting Graves disease. Findings of the study overall: Fewer public clonotypes were shared by new patients (around 960) than by persistent patients (approximately 2,700). Repertoires from persistent disease leaned toward TRBV28, TRBJ1-2 and TRBJ2-5.

Building of the TCR beta libraries involved iRepertoire HTBI primers and Arm-PCR of CDR3 regions. TCRdb used MiXCR to reprocess the multiplex PCR reads, holding one entry per CDR3 protein. The sample lists more than 400,000 distinct CDR3 sequences, about 16% occurring once. This CDR3 is 11 amino acids long. Per germline, CDR1 SQVTM and CDR2 ANQGSEA. V dropped 4 bases and J dropped 11; count of bases not matched to a gene: 4. Sample time point: newly diagnosed GD, antithyroid drugs for less than 3 months. From RNA extracted from PBMCs, the TCR library was made. As concerns this clonotype: Antigen unknown.

These records were also assigned to another study, of T cells in Graves' hyperthyroidism and ophthalmopathy.

Sample: peripheral blood mononuclear cells (PBMCs), taken at new diagnosis, from a patient treated with antithyroid drugs. The TCR was taken from a woman aged 25 to 39 with Graves disease. The V gene is TRBV29-1, the J gene TRBJ2-1; 8 bases fit TRBD2. The CDR3 region has the DNA TGCAGCGTTGTACTAGCGGAAAAGCAGTTCTTC. Its translation is CSVVLAEKQFF.